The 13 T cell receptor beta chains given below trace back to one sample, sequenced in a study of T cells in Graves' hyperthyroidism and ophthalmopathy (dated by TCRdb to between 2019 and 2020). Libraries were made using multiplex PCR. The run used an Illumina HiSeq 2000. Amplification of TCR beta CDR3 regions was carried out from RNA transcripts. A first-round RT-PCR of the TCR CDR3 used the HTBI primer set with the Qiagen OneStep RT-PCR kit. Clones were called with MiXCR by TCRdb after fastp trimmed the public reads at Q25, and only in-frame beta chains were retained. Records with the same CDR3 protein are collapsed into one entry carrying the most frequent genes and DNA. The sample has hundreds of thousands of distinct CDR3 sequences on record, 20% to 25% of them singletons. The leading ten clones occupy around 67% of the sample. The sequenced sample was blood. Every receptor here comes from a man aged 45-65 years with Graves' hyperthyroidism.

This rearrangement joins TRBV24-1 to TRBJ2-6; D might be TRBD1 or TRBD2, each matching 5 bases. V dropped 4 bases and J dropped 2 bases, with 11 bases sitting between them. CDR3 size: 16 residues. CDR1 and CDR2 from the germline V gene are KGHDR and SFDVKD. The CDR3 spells CATSDPGTPGANVLTF. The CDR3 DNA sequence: TGTGCCACCAGTGACCCCGGGACCCCTGGGGCCAACGTCCTGACTTTC.

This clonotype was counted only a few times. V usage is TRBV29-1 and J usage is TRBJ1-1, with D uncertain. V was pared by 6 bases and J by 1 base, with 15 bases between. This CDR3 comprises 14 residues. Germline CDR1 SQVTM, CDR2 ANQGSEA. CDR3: CSVVTIDKNTEAFF. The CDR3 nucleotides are TGCAGCGTAGTAACGATTGATAAGAACACTGAAGCTTTCTTT.

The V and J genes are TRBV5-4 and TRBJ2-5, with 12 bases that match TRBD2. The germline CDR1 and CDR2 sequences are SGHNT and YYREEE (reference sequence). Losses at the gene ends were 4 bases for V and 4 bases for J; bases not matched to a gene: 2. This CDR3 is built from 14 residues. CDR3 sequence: CASSETSGGETQYF. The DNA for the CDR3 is TGTGCCAGCAGCGAGACTAGCGGGGGAGAGACCCAGTACTTC.

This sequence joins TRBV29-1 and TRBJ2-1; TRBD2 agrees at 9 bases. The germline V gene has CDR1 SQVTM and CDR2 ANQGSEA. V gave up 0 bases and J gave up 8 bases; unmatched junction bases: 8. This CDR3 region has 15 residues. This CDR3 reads CSVEDPSGIKYEQFF. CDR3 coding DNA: TGCAGCGTTGAAGACCCTAGCGGGATTAAGTATGAGCAGTTCTTC.

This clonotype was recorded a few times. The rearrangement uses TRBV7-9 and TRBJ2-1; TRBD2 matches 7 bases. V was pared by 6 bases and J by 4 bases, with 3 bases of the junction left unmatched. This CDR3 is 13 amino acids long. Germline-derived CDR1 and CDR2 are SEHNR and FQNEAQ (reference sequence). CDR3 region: CASSRAGYNEQFF. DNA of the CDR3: TGTGCCAGCAGTAGAGCGGGGTACAATGAGCAGTTCTTC.

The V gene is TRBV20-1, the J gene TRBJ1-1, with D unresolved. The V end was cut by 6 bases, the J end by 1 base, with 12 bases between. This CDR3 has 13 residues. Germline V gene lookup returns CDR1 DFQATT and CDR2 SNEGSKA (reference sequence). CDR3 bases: TGCAGTGCCACACCTAACCAGAACACTGAAGCTTTCTTT. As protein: CSATPNQNTEAFF.

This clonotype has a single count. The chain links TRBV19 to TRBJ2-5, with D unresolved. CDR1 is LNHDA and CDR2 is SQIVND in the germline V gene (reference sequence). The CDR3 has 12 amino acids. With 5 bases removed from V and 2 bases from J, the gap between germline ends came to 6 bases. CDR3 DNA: TGTGCCAGTAGTGAACCTCAAGAGACCCAGTACTTC. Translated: CASSEPQETQYF.

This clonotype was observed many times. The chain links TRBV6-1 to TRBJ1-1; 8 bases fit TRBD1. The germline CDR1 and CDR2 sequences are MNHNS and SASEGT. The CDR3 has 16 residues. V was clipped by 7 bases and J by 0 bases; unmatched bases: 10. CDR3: CASTLLRTGLNTEAFF. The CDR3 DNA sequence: TGTGCCAGCACCCTACTCAGGACAGGGCTGAACACTGAAGCTTTCTTT.

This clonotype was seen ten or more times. The CDR3, as DNA: TGTGCCAGCACAGGCGCGGCAGATACGCAGTATTTT. As protein: CASTGAADTQYF. V and J are TRBV28 and TRBJ2-3; no clear D. Germline V gene data show CDR1 as MDHEN and CDR2 as SYDVKM. The CDR3 has 12 amino acids. V dropped 7 bases and J dropped 4 bases, with 9 bases sitting between them.

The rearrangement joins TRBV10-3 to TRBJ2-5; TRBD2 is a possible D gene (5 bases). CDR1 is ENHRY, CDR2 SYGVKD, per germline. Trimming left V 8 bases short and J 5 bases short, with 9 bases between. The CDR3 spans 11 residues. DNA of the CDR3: TGTGCCATCGGCGGGCCGGAGACCCAGTACTTC. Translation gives CAIGGPETQYF.

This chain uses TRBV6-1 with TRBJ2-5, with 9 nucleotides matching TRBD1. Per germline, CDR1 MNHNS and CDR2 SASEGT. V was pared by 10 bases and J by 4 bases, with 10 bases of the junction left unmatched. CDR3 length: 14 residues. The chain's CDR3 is CATETGGVGETQYF. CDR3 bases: TGTGCCACTGAGACAGGGGGTGTTGGAGAGACCCAGTACTTC.

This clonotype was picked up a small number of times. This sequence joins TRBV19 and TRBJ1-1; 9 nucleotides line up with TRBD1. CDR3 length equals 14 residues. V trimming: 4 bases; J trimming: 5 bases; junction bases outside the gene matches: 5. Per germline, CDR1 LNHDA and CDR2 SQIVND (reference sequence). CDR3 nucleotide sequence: TGTGCCAGTAGTAGTACAGGGGGCGCGACTGAAGCTTTCTTT. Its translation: CASSSTGGATEAFF.

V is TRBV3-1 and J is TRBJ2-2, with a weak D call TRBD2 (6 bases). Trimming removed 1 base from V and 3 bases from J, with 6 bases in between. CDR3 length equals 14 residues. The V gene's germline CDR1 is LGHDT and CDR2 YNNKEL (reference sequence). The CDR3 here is CASSQAGDTGELFF. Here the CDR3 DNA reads TGTGCCAGCAGCCAAGCGGGAGACACCGGGGAGCTGTTTTTT.